This T cell receptor beta chain was identified in a study of blood T cell repertoires in COVID-19. Germline loops: CDR1 MRHNA, CDR2 SNTAGT. This CDR3 region has 14 residues. The V gene lost 4 bases and the J gene lost 2 bases, with 12 bases spanning the gap. Sequencing used immunoSEQ multiplex PCR; TCRdb keeps in-frame clones, though not all of them. Among nearly 300,000 clones, approximately 84% were seen once, and the ten largest hold over 1.1%. The receptor was isolated from a human donor with COVID-19, enrolled during active disease. The donor label of this sample is uncertain. Specimen: peripheral blood. The gene calls are TRBV6-4 and TRBJ2-7; tentatively, D is TRBD1 (6 bases). The CDR3 nucleotides read TGTGCCAGCAGTGCAGGGGTGGGAACCTACGAGCAGTACTTC. Translating gives CASSAGVGTYEQYF.